Following are 10 T cell receptor beta chains from one sample sequenced in a study of regulatory T cells in long-lasting Graves disease. In building TCR beta libraries, iRepertoire HTBI primers were used together with Arm-PCR of CDR3 regions. TCRdb re-analysed the multiplex PCR reads in MiXCR, keeping a single row per CDR3 protein. Among approximately 400,000 distinct CDR3 sequences listed, approximately 15% were seen once. Stated time point: newly diagnosed GD, antithyroid drugs for less than 3 months. PBMC-derived RNA was used for the TCR library. The same data also contributed to another study, on T cells in Graves' hyperthyroidism and ophthalmopathy.

The starting material was peripheral blood mononuclear cells (PBMCs), obtained at new diagnosis, from a patient treated with antithyroid drugs. All receptors derive from a woman in her thirties or forties with Graves disease.

This chain uses TRBV6-1 with TRBJ2-5; D might be TRBD2 (5 bases). Per germline, CDR1 MNHNS and CDR2 SASEGT. This CDR3 has 14 residues. Deletions cut 7 bases from V and 1 base from J, with 13 bases between. DNA for the CDR3: TGTGCCAGCAATCCTGGGAGTTTCCAAGAGACCCAGTACTTC. Amino acids: CASNPGSFQETQYF.

This clonotype was recorded a few times. The V gene is TRBV27, the J gene TRBJ1-5; 7 nucleotides match TRBD1. There are 15 residues in the CDR3. CDR1 and CDR2 (germline): MNHEY, SMNVEV (reference sequence). Trimming removed 0 bases from V and 4 bases from J; junction bases left unmatched: 3. This CDR3 is CASSLSSTGNQPQHF. For the CDR3, the DNA is TGTGCCAGCAGTTTATCCTCGACAGGGAATCAGCCCCAGCATTTT.

This clonotype was recorded at least ten times. V usage is TRBV28 and J usage is TRBJ1-2; D uncertain. Germline V gene lookup returns CDR1 MDHEN and CDR2 SYDVKM. The CDR3 covers 14 residues. V was trimmed by 6 bases and J by 4 bases, leaving 15 bases between them. The CDR3 nucleotides read TGTGCCAGCAGCCCCGTCAGTGAGGGCTATGGCTACACCTTC. It is translated as CASSPVSEGYGYTF.

The rearrangement links TRBV6-1 to TRBJ2-1; D gene unclear. Germline CDR1 reads MNHNS; CDR2 reads SASEGT. The CDR3 runs to 10 residues. V dropped 8 bases and J dropped 4 bases, with 3 bases sitting between them. The CDR3 DNA sequence: TGTGCCAGCCGGTACAATGAGCAGTTCTTC. It encodes CASRYNEQFF.

This chain uses TRBV10-3 with TRBJ2-5; D might be TRBD2 (6 bases). The V gene's germline CDR1 is ENHRY and CDR2 SYGVKD. The CDR3 extends over 15 amino acids. Trimming shortened V by 7 bases and J by 1 base, and 16 bases separated the two germline ends. The CDR3 nucleotides read TGTGCCATCATGGGGACTCGCGGCGGCCAAGAGACCCAGTACTTC. Its translation: CAIMGTRGGQETQYF.

This clonotype has a handful of counts. CDR3 in DNA: TGTGCCAGCAGCTTCTTACAGGGGGGGAACGAGCAGTACTTC. It specifies CASSFLQGGNEQYF. The chain carries TRBV13 and TRBJ2-7; possibly TRBD1 for D (8 bases). V was pared by 3 bases and J by 5 bases, with 14 bases between. Germline loops: CDR1 PRHDT, CDR2 FYEKMQ (reference sequence). CDR3 length: 14 residues.

In its sample, this clonotype was seen a few times. The chain carries TRBV27 and TRBJ2-7; 7 positions agree with TRBD1. Losses at the gene ends were 3 bases for V and 5 bases for J; bases not matched to a gene: 4. The germline CDR1 and CDR2 sequences are MNHEY and SMNVEV (reference sequence). There are 13 residues in the CDR3. The CDR3 loop reads CASSFGRGNEQYF. CDR3 nucleotides: TGTGCCAGCAGTTTTGGCAGGGGGAACGAGCAGTACTTC.

The CDR3: CASSPLGPVGYGYTF. As DNA, the CDR3 is TGTGCCAGCAGCCCTTTGGGACCGGTGGGGTATGGCTACACCTTC. The rearrangement joins TRBV7-9 to TRBJ1-2; tentatively, D is TRBD1 (5 bases). CDR1 and CDR2 (germline): SEHNR, FQNEAQ (reference sequence). V lost 5 bases and J lost 5, with 18 bases in between. The CDR3 is 15 amino acids. Combining the CDR3 with reference TRBV7-9 and TRBJ1-2 gives the whole variable domain DTGVSQNPRHKITKRGQNVTFRCDPISEHNRLYWYRQTLGQGPEFLTYFQNEAQLEKSRLLSDRFSAERPKGSFSTLEIQRTEQGDSAMYLCASSPLGPVGYGYTFGSGTRLTVV.

This clonotype came up many times. V and J are TRBV7-3 and TRBJ2-1, with 8 bases lining up with TRBD2. V gave up 3 bases and J gave up 3 bases; unmatched junction bases: 4. The germline V gene has CDR1 SGHTA and CDR2 FQGTGA. The CDR3 contains 15 residues. The CDR3 spells CASSFRAGGYNEQFF. CDR3 nucleotides: TGTGCCAGCAGCTTTCGGGCGGGAGGCTACAATGAGCAGTTCTTC.

This clonotype appeared many times. The chain joins TRBV12-3 or TRBV12-4 to TRBJ2-3, with 14 bases that match TRBD2. Trimming at V came to 3 bases and at J to 3 bases, leaving 8 bases not matched to a gene. There are 18 residues in the CDR3. CDR3: CASSFSGTSGSGTDTQYF. CDR3 nucleotide sequence: TGTGCCAGCAGTTTCTCTGGGACTAGCGGGAGTGGAACAGATACGCAGTATTTT.